The 10 T cell receptor beta chains presented below share a single source sample, sequenced in a study of cytomegalovirus exposure and HLA in healthy donors. The PCR had 60 Vbeta and 13 Jbeta primers. Data came from immunoSEQ multiplex PCR; TCRdb stores just in-frame clones and leaves some out. The data show 150,000 to 200,000 clones, with more than 60% seen just once and roughly 3.5% held by the top ten. What was sequenced was PBMCs. The receptors stem from a woman in her sixties in good health and CMV-seropositive.

The chain couples TRBV7-2 to TRBJ1-5; D call uncertain. Looked up from germline, CDR1 is SGHTA and CDR2 is FQGNSA. CDR3 length: 14 amino acids. Trimming left V 5 bases short and J 0 bases short, with 8 bases between. The CDR3 loop is CASSGGNSNQPQHF. For the CDR3, the DNA is TGTGCCAGCAGCGGAGGGAATAGCAATCAGCCCCAGCATTTT.

The V and J genes are TRBV29-1 and TRBJ2-3, with 8 bases aligning to TRBD1. J was trimmed by 1 base and V by 6 bases; bases with no gene match: 12. The CDR3 is 16 amino acids. Germline V lookup: CDR1 SQVTM, CDR2 ANQGSEA. CDR3 amino acids: CSVGFGQGSGTDTQYF. The CDR3 nucleotides read TGCAGCGTGGGATTCGGACAGGGATCGGGCACAGATACGCAGTATTTT.

The chain carries TRBV6-5 and TRBJ2-1, with a tentative D call TRBD2 (5 bases). Germline CDR1 MNHEY, CDR2 SVGAGI. The CDR3 is 12 amino acids. Trimming removed 8 bases from V and 9 bases from J, with 14 bases in between. CDR3 protein: CASRKEVGEQFF. The CDR3 nucleotides are TGTGCCAGCCGAAAGGAGGTCGGTGAGCAGTTCTTC.

The chain couples TRBV5-4 to TRBJ2-1; 7 bases map to TRBD1. Germline-derived CDR1 and CDR2 are SGHNT and YYREEE (reference sequence). The CDR3 contains 13 residues. V gave up 4 bases and J gave up 8 bases; unmatched junction bases: 6. CDR3 sequence (DNA): TGTGCCAGCAGCACCGACAGGGTGGATGAGCAGTTCTTC. It translates to CASSTDRVDEQFF.

V and J are TRBV7-2 and TRBJ2-1; 10 bases are a match to TRBD1. Trimming at V came to 5 bases and at J to 7 bases, leaving 8 bases not matched to a gene. The CDR3 consists of 15 residues. The germline V gene has CDR1 SGHTA and CDR2 FQGNSA. DNA for the CDR3: TGTGCCAGCAGCCCGAGACAGGGGGCAGGGAATGAGCAGTTCTTC. It codes for CASSPRQGAGNEQFF.

The chain couples TRBV28 to TRBJ1-4, with 8 nucleotides matching TRBD1. This CDR3 spans 14 amino acids. Unmatched junction bases numbered 3, after V lost 4 bases and J lost 5 bases. Germline CDR1 MDHEN, CDR2 SYDVKM. The CDR3: CASSWDRKNEKLFF. DNA of the CDR3: TGTGCCAGCAGTTGGGACAGGAAAAATGAAAAACTGTTTTTT. The full variable domain, with the rest looked up from reference TRBV28 and TRBJ1-4, is DVKVTQSSRYLVKRTGEKVFLECVQDMDHENMFWYRQDPGLGLRLIYFSYDVKMKEKGDIPEGYSVSREKKERFSLILESASTNQTSMYLCASSWDRKNEKLFFGSGTQLSVL.

The chain joins TRBV7-9 to TRBJ2-1, with a tentative D call TRBD2 (6 bases). In germline, CDR1 is SEHNR, CDR2 FQNEAQ (reference sequence). CDR3 size: 15 residues. V lost 5 bases and J lost 2, with 13 bases in between. The CDR3 DNA reads as TGTGCCAGCAGCCTACGGGAGAACGCCTACAATGAGCAGTTCTTC. Translated: CASSLRENAYNEQFF. The whole variable domain, remainder taken from reference TRBV7-9 and TRBJ2-1, is DTGVSQNPRHKITKRGQNVTFRCDPISEHNRLYWYRQTLGQGPEFLTYFQNEAQLEKSRLLSDRFSAERPKGSFSTLEIQRTEQGDSAMYLCASSLRENAYNEQFFGPGTRLTVL.

The chain carries TRBV7-9 and TRBJ2-1, with TRBD1 matching over 7 bases. This CDR3 has 17 residues. Per germline, CDR1 SEHNR and CDR2 FQNEAQ (reference sequence). V lost 5 bases and J lost 6; bases outside the gene matches: 16. For the CDR3, the DNA is TGTGCCAGCAGCCCAAGGGGGCGGAGTCTCGATCCCAATGAGCAGTTCTTC. Residues: CASSPRGRSLDPNEQFF.

V usage is TRBV27 and J usage is TRBJ1-3; 7 bases agree with TRBD1. Losses at the gene ends were 4 bases for V and 3 bases for J; bases not matched to a gene: 9. The CDR3 has 16 residues. CDR1 is MNHEY and CDR2 is SMNVEV in the germline V gene (reference sequence). The CDR3: CASSSLTGAYGNTIYF. In nucleotides, the CDR3 is TGTGCCAGCAGTTCCCTAACAGGGGCTTATGGAAACACCATATATTTT.

The CDR3 sequence: CASSVGTGFAYEQYF. The CDR3 DNA follows: TGTGCCAGCAGTGTCGGGACAGGGTTCGCCTACGAGCAGTACTTC. This chain uses TRBV6-1 with TRBJ2-7, with TRBD1 matching 9 bases. The CDR3 covers 15 residues. The germline CDR1 and CDR2 sequences are MNHNS and SASEGT. Germline trimming cut 4 bases from V and 2 bases from J; bases unmatched to any gene: 6.